The rows below give T cell receptor beta chains drawn from one sample of a study of Ad26.COV2.S vaccination and SARS-CoV-2 variants. Produced via immunoSEQ multiplex PCR; TCRdb's table is partial and in-frame only. Among about 350,000 clones listed, just over 90% were seen once. This material consisted of peripheral blood, taken after recovery from COVID-19. Receptors were obtained from a human donor who had recovered from COVID-19. Both conserved end residues are part of each CDR3. A D gene is named only where the DNA matches it firmly. Clone size is not always given. Where it is, it says once, few, many or a class for expanded clones.

cdr3_length	j_call	clone_size	d_call	v_call	cdr3_aa	cdr3_nt
15	TRBJ1-3	-	-	TRBV19	CASSWPGLSGNTIYF	TGTGCCAGTAGTTGGCCAGGCCTCTCTGGAAACACCATATATTTT
16	TRBJ2-7	-	TRBD2	TRBV19	CASSTSPRGGASLQYF	TGTGCCAGTAGTACCTCTCCCCGCGGGGGTGCATCCTTGCAGTACTTC
16	TRBJ2-5	-	TRBD2	TRBV11-2	CASSPVAGGFRETQYF	TGTGCCAGCAGCCCCGTAGCGGGGGGGTTCAGAGAGACCCAGTACTTC
13	TRBJ2-2	-	-	TRBV6-2/TRBV6-3	CASSWTDTGELFF	TGTGCCAGCAGTTGGACGGACACCGGGGAGCTGTTTTTT
15	TRBJ1-2	-	-	TRBV5-1	CASGESGAANYGYTF	TGCGCCAGCGGGGAGTCGGGGGCTGCTAACTATGGCTACACCTTC
15	TRBJ2-1	-	TRBD2	TRBV9	CASSVGRGGYNEQFF	TGTGCCAGCAGCGTAGGACGGGGGGGATACAATGAGCAGTTCTTC
14	TRBJ1-2	-	TRBD1	TRBV19	CASSIRQGGSGYTF	TGTGCCAGTAGTATCAGACAGGGTGGTAGTGGCTACACCTTC
17	TRBJ2-1	-	TRBD2	TRBV2	CASSYTPGLAGGKSKFF	TGTGCCAGCAGTTATACGCCGGGACTAGCGGGGGGAAAATCCAAGTTCTTC
13	TRBJ1-1	-	-	TRBV3-1/TRBV3-2	CASSRRGTTEAFF	TGTGCCAGCAGCCGAAGGGGGACGACTGAAGCTTTCTTT
17	TRBJ1-5	-	-	TRBV5-8	CASSLILHRNSNQPQHF	TGTGCCAGCAGCTTGATTCTACACAGAAATAGCAATCAGCCCCAGCATTTT
13	TRBJ2-7	-	-	TRBV10-3	CAISARGVDEQYF	TGTGCCATCAGTGCCAGGGGAGTGGACGAGCAGTACTTC
15	TRBJ1-2	-	-	TRBV19	CASSIDWTHFYGYTF	TGTGCCAGTAGTATAGATTGGACACATTTCTATGGCTACACCTTC
16	TRBJ1-3	-	TRBD1	TRBV11-2	CASSLGSGGAGNTIYF	TGTGCCAGCAGCTTAGGGTCAGGGGGCGCCGGAAACACCATATATTTT
12	TRBJ2-3	-	-	TRBV5-6	CASSLGQDTQYF	TGTGCCAGCAGCTTGGGGCAGGATACGCAGTATTTT
16	TRBJ2-5	-	TRBD2	TRBV9	CASSLDSGGAGETQYF	TGTGCCAGCAGCCTCGATAGCGGGGGGGCCGGGGAGACCCAGTACTTC
15	TRBJ2-5	-	-	TRBV10-3	CAISESLGGGETQYF	TGTGCCATCAGTGAGTCGTTAGGCGGCGGAGAGACCCAGTACTTC
15	TRBJ2-5	-	TRBD1	TRBV6-5	CASSYSGGTEETQYF	TGTGCCAGCAGTTATTCAGGGGGCACGGAAGAGACCCAGTACTTC
18	TRBJ2-3	-	-	TRBV7-8	CASSPTHHRDIGTDTQYF	TGTGCCAGCAGCCCAACACATCACCGGGACATAGGCACAGATACGCAGTATTTT
15	TRBJ1-1	few	-	TRBV25-1	CASSEFEAGNTEAFF	TGTGCCAGCAGTGAATTTGAGGCAGGGAACACTGAAGCTTTCTTT
15	TRBJ2-5	-	-	TRBV6-2/TRBV6-3	CASSYLGTLRETQYF	TGTGCCAGCAGTTACCTCGGCACCCTCCGAGAGACCCAGTACTTC
15	TRBJ2-1	-	TRBD1	TRBV7-2	CASSPEQGALYEQFF	TGTGCCAGCAGCCCCGAGCAGGGGGCTTTATATGAGCAGTTCTTC
15	TRBJ1-6	-	-	TRBV4-1	CASSQEGFKDSPLHF	TGCGCCAGCAGCCAAGAAGGGTTTAAGGATTCACCCCTCCACTTT
13	TRBJ1-4	-	-	TRBV2	CASSESRAGKLFF	TGTGCCAGCAGTGAATCCAGGGCTGGGAAACTGTTTTTT
17	TRBJ2-1	-	-	TRBV5-1	CASSLVDGLSSYNEQFF	TGCGCCAGCAGCTTAGTCGACGGCCTTAGCTCCTACAATGAGCAGTTCTTC
16	TRBJ2-3	-	TRBD2	TRBV7-9	CASSLSLAGAGDTQYF	TGTGCCAGCAGCTTATCGCTAGCGGGGGCCGGGGATACGCAGTATTTT
12	TRBJ2-3	-	-	TRBV29-1	CSVETTPDTQYF	TGCAGCGTTGAAACCACGCCAGATACGCAGTATTTT
14	TRBJ2-3	-	TRBD2	TRBV20-1	CSASSGGAADTQYF	TGCAGTGCTAGTAGCGGGGGGGCCGCAGATACGCAGTATTTT
16	TRBJ1-5	-	-	TRBV4-1	CASSRSQGGGNQPQHF	TGCGCCAGCAGCCGATCTCAGGGAGGGGGCAATCAGCCCCAGCATTTT
13	TRBJ1-2	-	-	TRBV6-2/TRBV6-3	CASSNSPNYGYTF	TGTGCCAGCAGTAACAGTCCTAACTATGGCTACACCTTC
14	TRBJ2-7	-	-	TRBV14	CASSQEQGPYEQYF	TGTGCCAGCAGCCAAGAACAGGGTCCCTACGAGCAGTACTTC
16	TRBJ2-2	-	TRBD2	TRBV4-1	CASSSLAGGKTGELFF	TGCGCCAGCAGCTCCTTAGCGGGGGGGAAGACCGGGGAGCTGTTTTTT
12	TRBJ2-1	-	-	TRBV10-3	CAIREPRNEQFF	TGTGCCATCAGGGAGCCCCGGAATGAGCAGTTCTTC
14	TRBJ1-2	few	TRBD1	TRBV3-1/TRBV3-2	CASNLGQGHYGYTF	TGTGCCAGCAACTTGGGACAGGGACACTATGGCTACACCTTC
13	TRBJ1-1	-	-	TRBV27	CASSKGGPTEAFF	TGTGCCAGCAGTAAAGGGGGTCCCACTGAAGCTTTCTTT
13	TRBJ2-3	-	TRBD1	TRBV6-5	CASSRDRVDTQYF	TGTGCCAGCAGCCGGGACAGGGTTGATACGCAGTATTTT
20	TRBJ2-5	-	TRBD1	TRBV6-2/TRBV6-3	CASSYDPTTGAERSGETQYF	TGTGCCAGCAGTTACGATCCTACTACAGGGGCCGAAAGGTCCGGGGAGACCCAGTACTTC
13	TRBJ2-7	-	-	TRBV6-2/TRBV6-3	CASSYPVQYEQYF	TGTGCCAGCAGTTACCCGGTGCAATACGAGCAGTACTTC
14	TRBJ2-3	-	TRBD2	TRBV7-8	CASRRGLRTDTQYF	TGTGCCAGCCGGCGGGGACTACGCACAGATACGCAGTATTTT
15	TRBJ2-1	-	TRBD2	TRBV3-1/TRBV3-2	CASSWTSGDYNEQFF	TGTGCCAGCAGCTGGACTAGCGGGGATTACAATGAGCAGTTCTTC
14	TRBJ1-2	-	-	TRBV10-3	CAISETPANYGYTF	TGTGCCATCTCCGAGACACCTGCTAACTATGGCTACACCTTC
15	TRBJ1-1	-	-	TRBV9	CASSATGRVVTEAFF	TGTGCCAGCAGCGCTACAGGGCGGGTTGTCACTGAAGCTTTCTTT
10	TRBJ1-2	-	-	TRBV19	CAVRDHGYTF	TGTGCCGTTAGGGATCACGGCTACACCTTC
18	TRBJ1-6	-	TRBD1	TRBV7-7	CASSPNPGQGASNSPLHF	TGTGCCAGCAGCCCAAATCCGGGACAGGGGGCGTCTAATTCACCCCTCCACTTT
16	TRBJ1-6	-	TRBD1	TRBV16	CASSPGQGNINSPLHF	TGTGCCAGCAGCCCGGGACAGGGAAATATCAATTCACCCCTCCACTTT
15	TRBJ2-4	-	-	TRBV7-2	CASSPQGRSGNIQYF	TGTGCCAGCAGCCCGCAGGGCAGGTCGGGAAACATTCAGTACTTC
16	TRBJ2-2	-	-	TRBV7-6	CASSWQPLKNTGELFF	TGTGCCAGCAGCTGGCAGCCTTTAAAGAACACCGGGGAGCTGTTTTTT
14	TRBJ1-2	-	-	TRBV4-1	CASSPQTVSYGYTF	TGCGCCAGCAGCCCCCAAACGGTCTCCTATGGCTACACCTTC
15	TRBJ2-3	-	-	TRBV6-5	CASTSLDRLTDTQYF	TGTGCCAGCACCTCTCTCGACAGGCTAACAGATACGCAGTATTTT
14	TRBJ1-1	-	-	TRBV2	CASSGGGMDTEAFF	TGTGCCAGCAGTGGTGGCGGGATGGACACTGAAGCTTTCTTT
15	TRBJ2-4	-	-	TRBV4-3	CASSPTGAGKNIQYF	TGCGCCAGCAGCCCGACCGGGGCAGGCAAAAACATTCAGTACTTC
14	TRBJ1-2	-	-	TRBV7-2	CASSPSRGNYGYTF	TGTGCCAGCAGCCCTAGTAGGGGGAACTATGGCTACACCTTC
14	TRBJ2-5	-	-	TRBV6-1	CASSSQGSRETQYF	TGTGCCAGCAGTTCACAGGGTTCTCGGGAGACCCAGTACTTC
13	TRBJ2-5	-	-	TRBV19	CASSEGPRETQYF	TGTGCCAGTAGTGAGGGACCTAGGGAGACCCAGTACTTC
20	TRBJ2-1	-	TRBD1	TRBV27	CASSFTTGTASTSLYNEQFF	TGTGCCAGCAGTTTCACAACCGGGACAGCGTCCACCAGTCTTTACAATGAGCAGTTCTTC
17	TRBJ1-3	-	TRBD1	TRBV7-9	CASSLGQGGLHGNTIYF	TGTGCCAGCAGCTTAGGACAGGGAGGACTACATGGAAACACCATATATTTT
14	TRBJ2-7	-	TRBD1	TRBV4-3	CASSQGTGYYEQYF	TGCGCCAGCAGCCAAGGGACAGGGTATTACGAGCAGTACTTC
18	TRBJ1-2	-	TRBD1	TRBV7-3	CASSLPGQGTLTNYGYTF	TGTGCCAGCAGCCTCCCGGGACAGGGGACTCTAACTAACTATGGCTACACCTTC